The clone carrying this T cell receptor beta chain has only one observation. What it binds is unknown. Germline-derived CDR1 and CDR2 are MNHNY and SVGAGI (reference sequence). V lost 7 bases, J lost 4 bases, and 7 bases lay in between. This CDR3 comprises 12 residues. The record originates from a study of T cell repertoires in cytomegalovirus infection. Study details: Public TCR beta signature analysis indicated the presence of both CMV infection and matching HLA type. Study-level points and caveats: The cumulative frequency of public TCR beta families distinguished individuals who carried CMV together with the relevant HLA. The ex vivo response showed dominance by HLA-C-restricted CMV-specific TCR beta clonotypes.

TCRdb redid the calling of the reads with MiXCR, one entry per CDR3 protein. The sample has some 940,000 distinct CDR3 sequences, 30% to 40% seen once. This TCR derives from a human donor in good health (CMV status not recorded). Some clones in this sample may be carry-over from other donors' samples. The chain recombines TRBV6-6 with TRBJ2-2; possible D gene TRBD1, 5 bases. Sequenced here: cultured CD8+ T cells from PBMCs, sampled from culture after CMV antigen stimulation. In DNA, the CDR3 is TGTGCCAGCAAGGGGATCACCGGGGAGCTGTTTTTT. This codes for CASKGITGELFF.